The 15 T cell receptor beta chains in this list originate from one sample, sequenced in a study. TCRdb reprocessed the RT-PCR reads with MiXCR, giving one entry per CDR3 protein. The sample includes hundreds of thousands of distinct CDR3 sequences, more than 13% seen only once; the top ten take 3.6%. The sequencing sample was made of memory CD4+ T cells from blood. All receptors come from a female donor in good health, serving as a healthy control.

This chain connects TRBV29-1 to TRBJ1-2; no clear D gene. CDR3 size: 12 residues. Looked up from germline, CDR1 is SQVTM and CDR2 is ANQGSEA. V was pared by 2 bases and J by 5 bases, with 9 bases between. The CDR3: CSVEPEFYGYTF. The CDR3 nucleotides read TGCAGCGTTGAACCCGAATTTTATGGCTACACCTTC.

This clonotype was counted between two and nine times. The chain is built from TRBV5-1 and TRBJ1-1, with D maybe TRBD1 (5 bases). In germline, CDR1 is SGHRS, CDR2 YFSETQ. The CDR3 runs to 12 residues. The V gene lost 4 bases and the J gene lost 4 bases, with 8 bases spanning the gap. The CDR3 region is CASSPDSTEAFF. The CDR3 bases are TGCGCCAGCAGCCCCGACAGCACTGAAGCTTTCTTT.

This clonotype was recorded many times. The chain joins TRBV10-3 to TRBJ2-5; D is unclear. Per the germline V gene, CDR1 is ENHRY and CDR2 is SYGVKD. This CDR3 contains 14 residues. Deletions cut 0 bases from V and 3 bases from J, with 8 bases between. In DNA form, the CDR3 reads TGTGCCATCAGTGAGTCTGTCGGAGAAGAGACCCAGTACTTC. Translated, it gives CAISESVGEETQYF.

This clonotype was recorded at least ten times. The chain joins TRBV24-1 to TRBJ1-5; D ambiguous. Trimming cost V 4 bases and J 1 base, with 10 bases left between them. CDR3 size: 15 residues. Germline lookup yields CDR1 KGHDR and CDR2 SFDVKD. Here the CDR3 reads CATSDTGLSNQPQHF. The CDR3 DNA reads TGTGCCACCAGTGACACGGGCCTCAGCAATCAGCCCCAGCATTTT.

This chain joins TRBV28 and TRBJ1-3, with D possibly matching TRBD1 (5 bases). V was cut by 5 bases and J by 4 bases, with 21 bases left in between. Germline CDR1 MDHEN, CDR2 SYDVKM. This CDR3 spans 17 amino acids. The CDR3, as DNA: TGTGCCAGCAGTGGGACCACGGGCAGGGCGCGGGGAAACACCATATATTTT. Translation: CASSGTTGRARGNTIYF. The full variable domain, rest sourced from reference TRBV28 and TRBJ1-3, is DVKVTQSSRYLVKRTGEKVFLECVQDMDHENMFWYRQDPGLGLRLIYFSYDVKMKEKGDIPEGYSVSREKKERFSLILESASTNQTSMYLCASSGTTGRARGNTIYFGEGSWLTVV.

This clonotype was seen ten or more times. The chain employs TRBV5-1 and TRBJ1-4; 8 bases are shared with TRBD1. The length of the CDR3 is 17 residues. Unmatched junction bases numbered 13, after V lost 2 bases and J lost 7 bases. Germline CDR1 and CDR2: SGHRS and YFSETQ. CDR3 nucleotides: TGCGCCAGCAGCTTCGGACAGGGTGGTGGCAGTGTTGAAAAACTGTTTTTT. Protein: CASSFGQGGGSVEKLFF.

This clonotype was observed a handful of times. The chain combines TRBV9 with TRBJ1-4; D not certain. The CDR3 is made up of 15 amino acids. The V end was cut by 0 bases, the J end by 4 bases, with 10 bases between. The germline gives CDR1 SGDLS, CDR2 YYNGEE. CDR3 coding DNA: TGTGCCAGCAGCGTAGGGCAGGTCTATAATGAAAAACTGTTTTTT. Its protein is CASSVGQVYNEKLFF.

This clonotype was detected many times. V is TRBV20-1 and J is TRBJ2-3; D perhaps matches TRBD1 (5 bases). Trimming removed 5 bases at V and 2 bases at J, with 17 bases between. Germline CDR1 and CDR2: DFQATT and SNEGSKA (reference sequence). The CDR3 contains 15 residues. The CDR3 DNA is TGCAGTGCTTCTACAGGAACCTCCTACACAGATACGCAGTATTTT. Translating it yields CSASTGTSYTDTQYF.

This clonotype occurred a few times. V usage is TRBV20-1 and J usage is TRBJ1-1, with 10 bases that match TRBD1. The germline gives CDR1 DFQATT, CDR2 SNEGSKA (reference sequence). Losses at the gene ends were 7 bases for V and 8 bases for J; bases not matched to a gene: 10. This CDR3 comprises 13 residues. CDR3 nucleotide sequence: TGCAGTGTAGGACAGGGGGGGGGAGCCGAAGCTTTCTTT. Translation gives CSVGQGGGAEAFF.

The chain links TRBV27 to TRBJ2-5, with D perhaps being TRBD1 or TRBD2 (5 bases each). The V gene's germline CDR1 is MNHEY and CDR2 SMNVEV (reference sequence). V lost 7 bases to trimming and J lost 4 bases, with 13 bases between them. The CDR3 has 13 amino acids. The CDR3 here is CASTWGFGETQYF. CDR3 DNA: TGTGCCAGCACCTGGGGGTTCGGAGAGACCCAGTACTTC.

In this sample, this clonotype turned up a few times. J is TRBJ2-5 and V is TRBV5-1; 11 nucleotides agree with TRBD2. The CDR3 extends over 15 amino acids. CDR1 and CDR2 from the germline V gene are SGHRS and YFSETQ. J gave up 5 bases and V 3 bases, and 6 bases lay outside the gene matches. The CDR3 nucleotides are TGCGCCAGCAGCTATGGGACTAGCGGACGGGAGACCCAGTACTTC. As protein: CASSYGTSGRETQYF.

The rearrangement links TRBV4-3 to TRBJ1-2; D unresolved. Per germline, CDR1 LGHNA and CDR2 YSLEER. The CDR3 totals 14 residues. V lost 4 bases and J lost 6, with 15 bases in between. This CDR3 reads CASSLRALEDGYTF. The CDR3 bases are TGCGCCAGCAGCCTCAGAGCCCTCGAGGATGGCTACACCTTC.

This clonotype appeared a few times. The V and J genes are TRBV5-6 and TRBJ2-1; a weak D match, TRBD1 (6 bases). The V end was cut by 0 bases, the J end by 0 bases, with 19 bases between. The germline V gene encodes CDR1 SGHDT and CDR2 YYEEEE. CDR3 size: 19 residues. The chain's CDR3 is CASSLGLGHRLSSYNEQFF. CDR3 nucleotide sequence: TGTGCCAGCAGCTTGGGTCTGGGACATCGATTAAGCTCCTACAATGAGCAGTTCTTC.

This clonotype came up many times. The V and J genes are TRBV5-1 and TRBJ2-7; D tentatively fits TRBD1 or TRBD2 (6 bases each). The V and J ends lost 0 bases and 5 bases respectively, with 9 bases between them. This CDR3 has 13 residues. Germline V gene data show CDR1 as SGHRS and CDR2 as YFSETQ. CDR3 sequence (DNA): TGCGCCAGCAGCTTGGGGGGGGCGAACGAGCAGTACTTC. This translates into CASSLGGANEQYF. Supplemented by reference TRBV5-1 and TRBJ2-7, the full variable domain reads KAGVTQTPRYLIKTRGQQVTLSCSPISGHRSVSWYQQTPGQGLQFLFEYFSETQRNKGNFPGRFSGRQFSNSRSEMNVSTLELGDSALYLCASSLGGANEQYFGPGTRLTVT.

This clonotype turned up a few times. DNA for the CDR3: TGCAGTGCTAGAGATCGAGAGGGGGCTAAAGATACGCAGTATTTT. It yields the protein CSARDREGAKDTQYF. The chain has TRBV20-1 and TRBJ2-3; TRBD1 agrees at 7 bases. There are 15 residues in the CDR3. Trimming cost V 0 bases and J 5 bases; bases outside gene matches: 8. Germline loops: CDR1 DFQATT, CDR2 SNEGSKA (reference sequence).